These 11 T cell receptor beta chains were sequenced from one sample in a study of T cell changes during pregnancy in multiple sclerosis. The protocol was immunoSEQ multiplex PCR, while the TCRdb copy is restricted to in-frame clones and leaves out a portion. This table has tens of thousands of clones, 91% appearing once. The sample consisted of PBMCs, taken in the first trimester of pregnancy. Source of these receptors: a female donor in good health, serving as a control in a pregnancy study. Some clones in this sample may be carry-over from other donors' samples.

V is TRBV7-8 and J is TRBJ2-2; 11 bases are a match to TRBD2. The CDR3 extends over 19 amino acids. V gave up 4 bases and J gave up 6 bases; unmatched junction bases: 16. CDR1 is SGHVS and CDR2 is FQNEAQ in the germline V gene. The CDR3 sequence is CASSSHRGSGRARAGELFF. In nucleotides, the CDR3 is TGTGCCAGCAGCTCCCACCGGGGTAGCGGGAGGGCCAGAGCCGGGGAGCTGTTTTTT.

V usage is TRBV5-5 and J usage is TRBJ1-1; possible D gene TRBD1, 5 bases. Germline V CDR1 and CDR2: SGHKS, YYEKEE (reference sequence). V was shortened by 2 bases and J by 1 base, with 9 bases between the two germline ends. The CDR3 is made up of 14 amino acids. The CDR3 coding sequence is TGTGCCAGCAGCTTTCAGGGAACGAACACTGAAGCTTTCTTT. Its translation is CASSFQGTNTEAFF.

This chain links TRBV30 with TRBJ2-5; 11 bases align to TRBD2. Germline V gene lookup returns CDR1 GTSNPN and CDR2 SVGIG (reference sequence). With V trimmed by 4 bases and J by 4 bases, 2 bases remained unmatched. The CDR3 runs 13 residues. CDR3 protein: CAWTSGRSETQYF. The CDR3 DNA reads TGTGCCTGGACTAGCGGGAGGTCAGAGACCCAGTACTTC. Supplemented by reference TRBV30 and TRBJ2-5, the full variable domain reads SQTIHQWPATLVQPVGSPLSLECTVEGTSNPNLYWYRQAAGRGLQLLFYSVGIGQISSEVPQNLSASRPQDRQFILSSKKLLLSDSGFYLCAWTSGRSETQYFGPGTRLLVL.

The chain recombines TRBV6-5 with TRBJ2-7, with 10 nucleotides matching TRBD2. V shed 8 bases, J shed 4 bases, and the junction held 11 bases outside the gene matches. This CDR3 comprises 15 residues. The germline gives CDR1 MNHEY, CDR2 SVGAGI. In nucleotides, the CDR3 is TGTGCCAGCTGTGACTGGACTAGCGGAATATACGAGCAGTACTTC. It is translated as CASCDWTSGIYEQYF.

The chain carries TRBV6-1 and TRBJ1-2; D gene unclear. The CDR3 length is 12 residues. The germline CDR1 and CDR2 sequences are MNHNS and SASEGT. With 1 base removed from V and 3 bases from J, the gap between germline ends came to 3 bases. The chain's CDR3 is CASSEVDYGYTF. CDR3 sequence (DNA): TGTGCCAGCAGTGAAGTAGACTATGGCTACACCTTC.

The V gene is TRBV9, the J gene TRBJ2-5; 10 nucleotides match TRBD1. The junction had 18 bases not matched to a gene; V was cut back by 6 bases and J by 4 bases. The CDR3 spans 18 residues. Germline assignment: CDR1 SGDLS and CDR2 YYNGEE. CDR3 region: CASTRGGQGMVGPETQYF. In nucleotides, the CDR3 is TGTGCCAGCACCAGAGGGGGACAGGGGATGGTCGGGCCAGAGACCCAGTACTTC.

This clone was picked up a small number of times. The rearrangement uses TRBV30 and TRBJ1-1; weak D call: TRBD1 (6 bases). The germline gives CDR1 GTSNPN, CDR2 SVGIG (reference sequence). V was clipped by 1 base and J by 10 bases, with 16 bases between them. The CDR3 has 13 residues. The CDR3 DNA reads TGTGCCTGGAGTGGGATCACAGGGATCGGAGCTTTCTTT. Residues: CAWSGITGIGAFF.

By its share, this clone is medium-sized. The rearrangement joins TRBV9 to TRBJ2-5; 7 positions agree with TRBD2. From germline, CDR1 is SGDLS and CDR2 YYNGEE. V lost 0 bases and J lost 1; bases outside the gene matches: 3. The CDR3 covers 15 residues. The chain's CDR3 is CASSVGGGPQETQYF. CDR3 sequence (DNA): TGTGCCAGCAGCGTAGGGGGAGGGCCCCAAGAGACCCAGTACTTC.

The J gene is TRBJ2-7, the V gene TRBV19, with D possibly matching TRBD2 (5 bases). Germline V gives CDR1 LNHDA, CDR2 SQIVND (reference sequence). CDR3 length: 15 amino acids. Trimming stripped 1 base from V and 0 bases from J, with 10 bases between. The CDR3 nucleotides are TGTGCCAGTAGTATAGGTCCGGGGAGCTCCTACGAGCAGTACTTC. Residues: CASSIGPGSSYEQYF.

The V and J genes are TRBV9 and TRBJ2-1; TRBD2 matches at 11 bases. The germline gives CDR1 SGDLS, CDR2 YYNGEE. The length of the CDR3 is 14 residues. Unmatched junction bases numbered 7, after V lost 6 bases and J lost 8 bases. Written as DNA, the CDR3 is TGTGCCAGCACTGGGTCTAGCGGGGGGCATGAGCAGTTCTTC. Amino acids: CASTGSSGGHEQFF.

The J gene is TRBJ2-7, the V gene TRBV28; a weak D match, TRBD1 (6 bases). CDR1 is MDHEN and CDR2 is SYDVKM in the germline V gene. This CDR3 contains 15 residues. Trimming cost V 3 bases and J 0 bases, with 12 bases left between them. The chain's CDR3 is CASSFSDRSSYEQYF. In DNA form, the CDR3 reads TGTGCCAGCAGTTTTTCGGACAGAAGCTCCTACGAGCAGTACTTC.